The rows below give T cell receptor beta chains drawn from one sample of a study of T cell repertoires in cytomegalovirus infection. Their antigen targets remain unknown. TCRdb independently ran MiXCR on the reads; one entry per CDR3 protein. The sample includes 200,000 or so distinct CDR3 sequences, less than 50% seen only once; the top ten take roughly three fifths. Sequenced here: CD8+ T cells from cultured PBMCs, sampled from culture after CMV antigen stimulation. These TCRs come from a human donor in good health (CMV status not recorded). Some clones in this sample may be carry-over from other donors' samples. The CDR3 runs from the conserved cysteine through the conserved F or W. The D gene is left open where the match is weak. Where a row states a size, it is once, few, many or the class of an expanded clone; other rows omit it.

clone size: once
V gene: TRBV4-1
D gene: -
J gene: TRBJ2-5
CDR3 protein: CASSQDRSGQETQYF
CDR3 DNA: TGCGCCAGCAGCCAAGATCGGTCAGGACAAGAGACCCAGTACTTC

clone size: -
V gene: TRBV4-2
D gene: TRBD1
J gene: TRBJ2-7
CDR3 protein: CASSQDERDSLTYEQYF
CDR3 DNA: TGTGCCAGCAGCCAAGACGAAAGGGACAGCCTTACCTACGAGCAGTACTTC

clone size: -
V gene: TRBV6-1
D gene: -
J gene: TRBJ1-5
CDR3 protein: CASSEALGPKGLSNQPQHF
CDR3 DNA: TGTGCCAGCAGTGAAGCGCTGGGACCCAAGGGACTTAGCAATCAGCCCCAGCATTTT

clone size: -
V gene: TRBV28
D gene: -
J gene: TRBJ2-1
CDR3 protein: CASSLPARGQNEQFF
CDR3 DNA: TGTGCCAGCAGTTTACCCGCCCGGGGGCAAAATGAGCAGTTCTTC

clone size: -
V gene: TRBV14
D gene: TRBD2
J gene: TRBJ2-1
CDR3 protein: CASSPLRRLREVNYNEQFF
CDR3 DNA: TGTGCCAGCAGCCCTCTCCGGCGCCTGCGGGAGGTCAACTACAATGAGCAGTTCTTC

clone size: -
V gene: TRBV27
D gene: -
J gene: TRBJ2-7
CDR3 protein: CATRAASSYEQYF
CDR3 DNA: TGTGCCACCCGGGCTGCAAGCTCCTACGAGCAGTACTTC

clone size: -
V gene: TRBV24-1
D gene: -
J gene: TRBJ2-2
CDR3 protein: CATSDTDGTNTGELFF
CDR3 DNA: TGTGCCACCAGTGATACCGACGGAACGAACACCGGGGAGCTGTTTTTT

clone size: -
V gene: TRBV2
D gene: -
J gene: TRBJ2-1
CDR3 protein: CASSLPIQGGNEQFF
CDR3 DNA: TGTGCCAGCAGCCTACCTATACAGGGAGGTAATGAGCAGTTCTTC

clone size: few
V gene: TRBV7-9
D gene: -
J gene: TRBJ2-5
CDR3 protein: CASSPREKRETQYF
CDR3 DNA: TGTGCCAGCAGCCCCCGGGAGAAGAGAGAGACCCAGTACTTC

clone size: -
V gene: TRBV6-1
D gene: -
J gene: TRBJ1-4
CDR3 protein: CASSEPFRADEKLFF
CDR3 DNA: TGTGCCAGCAGTGAACCATTCCGGGCAGACGAAAAACTGTTTTTT

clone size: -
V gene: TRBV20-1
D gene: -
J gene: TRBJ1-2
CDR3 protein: CSARDGPTPGGGYTF
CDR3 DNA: TGCAGTGCTAGAGATGGTCCAACTCCTGGAGGTGGCTACACCTTC

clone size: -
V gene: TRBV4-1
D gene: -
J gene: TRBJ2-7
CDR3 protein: CASSQGATSSYEQYF
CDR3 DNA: TGCGCCAGCAGCCAAGGTGCTACAAGCTCCTACGAGCAGTACTTC

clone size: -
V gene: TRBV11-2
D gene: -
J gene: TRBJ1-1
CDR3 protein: CASSSGRPEAFF
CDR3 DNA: TGTGCCAGCAGTTCAGGGAGGCCTGAAGCTTTCTTT

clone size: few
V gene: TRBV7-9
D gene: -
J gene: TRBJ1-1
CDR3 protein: CASSYGQQMNTEAFF
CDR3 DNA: TGTGCCAGCAGTTACGGACAGCAAATGAACACTGAAGCTTTCTTT

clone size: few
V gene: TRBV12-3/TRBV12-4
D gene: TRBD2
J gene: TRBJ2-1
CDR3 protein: CASSFSLAGARGNEQFF
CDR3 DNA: TGTGCCAGCAGTTTTAGTCTAGCGGGGGCCCGGGGCAATGAGCAGTTCTTC

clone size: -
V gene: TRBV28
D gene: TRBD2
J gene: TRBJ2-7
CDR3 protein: CASSTSGKVIYEQYF
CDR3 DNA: TGTGCCAGCAGCACTAGCGGGAAGGTCATCTACGAGCAGTACTTC